This entry concerns a single T cell receptor (beta chain). Its antigen is unknown. CDR3 size: 16 residues. The V segment lost 6 bases and the J segment 5 bases; nucleotides outside the gene matches: 10. Data came from immunoSEQ multiplex PCR; TCRdb stores just in-frame clones and leaves some out. The repertoire consists of 150,000 or so clones, with 89% occurring once and the leading ten covering roughly 9.2%. The entry originates in a study of cytomegalovirus exposure and HLA in healthy donors. Overall study results and limits: Within the 90 to 150 validation repertoires, first-cohort TCR clusters tended to co-occur, according to a later analysis.

Sequencing input: PBMCs. The chain uses TRBV6-7 and TRBJ2-5; 12 nucleotides align to TRBD2. TRBV6-7 is classed as an ORF, of uncertain function. This clonotype was obtained from a woman younger than 30 in good health and CMV-seropositive. CDR3 sequence (DNA): TGTGCCAGCAGCCTCCCTAGCGGGGGGGCCTTTGAGACCCAGTACTTC. Translated: CASSLPSGGAFETQYF.